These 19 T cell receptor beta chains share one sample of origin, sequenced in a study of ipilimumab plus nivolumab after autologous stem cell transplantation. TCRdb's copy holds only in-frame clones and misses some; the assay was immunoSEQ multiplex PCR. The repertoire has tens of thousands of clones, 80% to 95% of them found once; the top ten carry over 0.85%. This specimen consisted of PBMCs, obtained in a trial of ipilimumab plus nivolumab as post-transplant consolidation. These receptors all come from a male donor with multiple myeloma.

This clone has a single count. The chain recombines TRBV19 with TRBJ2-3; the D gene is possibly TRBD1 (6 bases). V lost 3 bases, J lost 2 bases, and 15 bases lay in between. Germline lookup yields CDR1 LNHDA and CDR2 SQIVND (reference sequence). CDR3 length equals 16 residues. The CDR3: CASSMNRGSNTDTQYF. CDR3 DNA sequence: TGTGCCAGTAGTATGAATAGGGGGTCGAACACAGATACGCAGTATTTT.

In DNA, the CDR3 is TGTGCCAGCAGGACCACAACACAGCCGAGCTACGAGCAGTACTTC. Protein product: CASRTTTQPSYEQYF. The rearrangement links TRBV7-9 to TRBJ2-7; no clear D gene. The germline V gene has CDR1 SEHNR and CDR2 FQNEAQ (reference sequence). Trimming shortened V by 6 bases and J by 3 bases, and 18 bases separated the two germline ends. The length of the CDR3 is 15 residues.

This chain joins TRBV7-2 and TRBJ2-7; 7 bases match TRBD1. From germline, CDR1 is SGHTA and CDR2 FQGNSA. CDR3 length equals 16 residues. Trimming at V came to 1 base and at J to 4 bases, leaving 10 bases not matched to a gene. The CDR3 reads CASSLVYRGRGYEQYF. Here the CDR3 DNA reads TGTGCCAGCAGCTTAGTATACAGGGGTCGCGGGTACGAGCAGTACTTC.

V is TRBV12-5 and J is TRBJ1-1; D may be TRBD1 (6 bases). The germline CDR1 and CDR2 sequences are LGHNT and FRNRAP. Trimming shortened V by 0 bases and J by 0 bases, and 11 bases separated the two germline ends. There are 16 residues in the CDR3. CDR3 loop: CASGLVRGALNTEAFF. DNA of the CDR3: TGTGCTAGTGGTTTGGTACGGGGGGCGCTGAACACTGAAGCTTTCTTT.

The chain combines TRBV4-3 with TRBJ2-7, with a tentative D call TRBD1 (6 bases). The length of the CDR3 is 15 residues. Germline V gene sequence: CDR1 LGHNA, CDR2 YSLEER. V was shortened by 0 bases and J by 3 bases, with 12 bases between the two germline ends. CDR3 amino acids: CASSQDVGQSYEQYF. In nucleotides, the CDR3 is TGCGCCAGCAGCCAAGATGTTGGACAGAGCTACGAGCAGTACTTC.

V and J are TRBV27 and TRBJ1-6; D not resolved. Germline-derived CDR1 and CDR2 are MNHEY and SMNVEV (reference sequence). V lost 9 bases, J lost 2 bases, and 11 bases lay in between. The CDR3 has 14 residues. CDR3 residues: CARTLLAYNSPLHF. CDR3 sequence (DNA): TGTGCCAGGACTCTACTGGCCTATAATTCACCCCTCCACTTT.

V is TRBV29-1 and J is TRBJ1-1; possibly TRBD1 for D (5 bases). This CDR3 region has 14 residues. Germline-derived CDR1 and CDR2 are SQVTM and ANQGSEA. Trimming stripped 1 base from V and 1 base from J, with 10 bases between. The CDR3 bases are TGCAGCGTTGAAGTGGGGGGGTGGAACACTGAAGCTTTCTTT. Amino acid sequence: CSVEVGGWNTEAFF.

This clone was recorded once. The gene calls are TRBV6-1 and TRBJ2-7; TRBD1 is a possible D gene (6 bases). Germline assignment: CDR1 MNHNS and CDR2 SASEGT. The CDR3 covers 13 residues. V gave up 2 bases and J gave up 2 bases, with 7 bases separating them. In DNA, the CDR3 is TGTGCCAGCAGTGAACAGGGGCCCTACGAGCAGTACTTC. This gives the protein CASSEQGPYEQYF.

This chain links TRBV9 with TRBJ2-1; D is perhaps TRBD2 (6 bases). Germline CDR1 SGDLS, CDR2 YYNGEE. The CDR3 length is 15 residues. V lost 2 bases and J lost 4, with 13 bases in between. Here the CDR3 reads CASSVGPGGYNEQFF. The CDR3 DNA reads TGTGCCAGCAGCGTTGGGCCCGGGGGATACAATGAGCAGTTCTTC.

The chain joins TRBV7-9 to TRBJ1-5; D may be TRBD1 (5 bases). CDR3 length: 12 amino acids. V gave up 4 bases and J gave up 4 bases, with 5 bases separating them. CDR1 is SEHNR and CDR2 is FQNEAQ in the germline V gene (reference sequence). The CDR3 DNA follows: TGTGCCAGCAGCTGGGGGAATCAGCCCCAGCATTTT. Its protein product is CASSWGNQPQHF.

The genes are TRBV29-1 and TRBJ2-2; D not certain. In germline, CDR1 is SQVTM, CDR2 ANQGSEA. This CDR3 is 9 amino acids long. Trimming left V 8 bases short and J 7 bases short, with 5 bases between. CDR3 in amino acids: CSQVGELFF. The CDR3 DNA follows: TGCAGCCAGGTCGGGGAGCTGTTTTTT.

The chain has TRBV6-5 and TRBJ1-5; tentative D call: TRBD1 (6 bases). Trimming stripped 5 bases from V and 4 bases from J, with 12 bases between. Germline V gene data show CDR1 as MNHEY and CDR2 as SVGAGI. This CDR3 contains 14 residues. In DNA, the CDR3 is TGTGCCAGCAGTGTGGACAGAGTAAATCAGCCCCAGCATTTT. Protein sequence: CASSVDRVNQPQHF.

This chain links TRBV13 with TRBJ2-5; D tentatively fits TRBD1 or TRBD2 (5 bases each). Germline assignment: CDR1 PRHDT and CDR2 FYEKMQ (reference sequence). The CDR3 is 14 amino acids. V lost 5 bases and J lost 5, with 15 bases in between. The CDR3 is CASSPAGRRETQYF. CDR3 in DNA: TGTGCCAGCAGCCCCGCAGGGAGACGGGAGACCCAGTACTTC. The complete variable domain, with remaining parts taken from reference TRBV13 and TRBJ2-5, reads AAGVIQSPRHLIKEKRETATLKCYPIPRHDTVYWYQQGPGQDPQFLISFYEKMQSDKGSIPDRFSAQQFSDYHSELNMSSLELGDSALYFCASSPAGRRETQYFGPGTRLLVL.

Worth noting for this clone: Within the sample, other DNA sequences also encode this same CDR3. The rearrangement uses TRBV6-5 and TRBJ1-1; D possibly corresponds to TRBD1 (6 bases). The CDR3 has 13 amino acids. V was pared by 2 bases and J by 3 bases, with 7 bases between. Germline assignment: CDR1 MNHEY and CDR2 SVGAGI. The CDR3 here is CASSYTGYTEAFF. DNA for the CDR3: TGTGCCAGCAGTTACACAGGGTACACTGAAGCTTTCTTT.

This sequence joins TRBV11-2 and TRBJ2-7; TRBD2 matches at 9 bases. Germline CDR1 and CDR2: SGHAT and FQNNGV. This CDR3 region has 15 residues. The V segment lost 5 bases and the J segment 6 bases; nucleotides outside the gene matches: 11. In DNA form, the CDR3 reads TGTGCCAGCAGCCCCACGGCGGGAGGGCCTGGCGAGCAGTACTTC. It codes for CASSPTAGGPGEQYF.

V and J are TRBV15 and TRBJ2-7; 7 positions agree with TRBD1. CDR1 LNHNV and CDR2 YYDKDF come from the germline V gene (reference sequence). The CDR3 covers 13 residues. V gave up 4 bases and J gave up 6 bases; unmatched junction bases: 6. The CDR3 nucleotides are TGTGCCACCAGCAAAAACAGGGGTGGCGAGCAGTACTTC. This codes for CATSKNRGGEQYF. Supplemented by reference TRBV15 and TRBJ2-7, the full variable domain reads DAMVIQNPRYQVTQFGKPVTLSCSQTLNHNVMYWYQQKSSQAPKLLFHYYDKDFNNEADTPDNFQSRRPNTSFCFLDIRSPGLGDTAMYLCATSKNRGGEQYFGPGTRLTVT.

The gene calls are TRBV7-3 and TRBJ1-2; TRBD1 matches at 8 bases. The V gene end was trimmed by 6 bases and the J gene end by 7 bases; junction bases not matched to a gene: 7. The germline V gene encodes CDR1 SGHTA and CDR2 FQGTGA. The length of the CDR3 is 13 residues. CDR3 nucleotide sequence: TGTGCCAGCAGTCCTCAGGGGGCTGGTGGCTACACCTTC. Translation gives CASSPQGAGGYTF. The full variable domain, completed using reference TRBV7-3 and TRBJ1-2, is GAGVSQTPSNKVTEKGKYVELRCDPISGHTALYWYRQSLGQGPEFLIYFQGTGAADDSGLPNDRFFAVRPEGSVSTLKIQRTERGDSAVYLCASSPQGAGGYTFGSGTRLTVV.

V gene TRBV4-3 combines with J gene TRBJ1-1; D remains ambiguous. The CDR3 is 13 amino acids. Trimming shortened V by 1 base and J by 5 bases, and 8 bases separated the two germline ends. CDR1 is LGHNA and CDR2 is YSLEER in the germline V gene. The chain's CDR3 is CASSQGSLTEAFF. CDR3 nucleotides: TGCGCCAGCAGCCAAGGGAGTTTGACTGAAGCTTTCTTT.

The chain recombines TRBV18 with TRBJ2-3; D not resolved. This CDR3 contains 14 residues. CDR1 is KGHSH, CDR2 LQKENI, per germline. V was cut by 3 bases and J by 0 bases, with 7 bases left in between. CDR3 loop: CASSPPGSTDTQYF. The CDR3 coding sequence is TGTGCCAGCTCACCCCCAGGAAGCACAGATACGCAGTATTTT.